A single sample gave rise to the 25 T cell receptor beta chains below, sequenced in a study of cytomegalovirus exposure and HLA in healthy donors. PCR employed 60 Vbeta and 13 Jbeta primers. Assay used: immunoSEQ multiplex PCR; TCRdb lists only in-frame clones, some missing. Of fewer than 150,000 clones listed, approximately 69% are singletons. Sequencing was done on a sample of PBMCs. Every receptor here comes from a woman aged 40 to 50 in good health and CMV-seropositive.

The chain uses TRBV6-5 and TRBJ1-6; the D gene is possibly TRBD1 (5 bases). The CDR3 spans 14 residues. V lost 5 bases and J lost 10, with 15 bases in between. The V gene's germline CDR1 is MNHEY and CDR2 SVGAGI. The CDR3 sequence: CASSPWGGESPLHF. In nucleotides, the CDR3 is TGTGCCAGCAGTCCCTGGGGAGGGGAATCACCCCTCCACTTT.

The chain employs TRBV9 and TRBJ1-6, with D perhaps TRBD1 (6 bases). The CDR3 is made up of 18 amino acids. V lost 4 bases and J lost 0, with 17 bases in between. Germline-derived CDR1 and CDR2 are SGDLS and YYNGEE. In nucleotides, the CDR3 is TGTGCCAGCAGCCCCCGGACAGATCGGGGCTCCTATAATTCACCCCTCCACTTT. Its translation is CASSPRTDRGSYNSPLHF.

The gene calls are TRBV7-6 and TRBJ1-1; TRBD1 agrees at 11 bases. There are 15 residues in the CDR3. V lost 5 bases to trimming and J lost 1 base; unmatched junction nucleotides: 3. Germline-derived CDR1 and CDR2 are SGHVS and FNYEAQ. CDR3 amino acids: CASSPGTGGNTEAFF. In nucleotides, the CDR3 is TGTGCCAGCAGCCCAGGGACAGGGGGGAACACTGAAGCTTTCTTT.

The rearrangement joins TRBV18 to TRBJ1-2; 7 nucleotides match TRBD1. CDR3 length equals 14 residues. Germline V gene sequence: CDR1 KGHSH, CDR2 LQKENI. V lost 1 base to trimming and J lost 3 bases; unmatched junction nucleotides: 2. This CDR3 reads CASSPRGQDYGYTF. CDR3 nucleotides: TGTGCCAGCTCACCACGAGGACAGGACTATGGCTACACCTTC.

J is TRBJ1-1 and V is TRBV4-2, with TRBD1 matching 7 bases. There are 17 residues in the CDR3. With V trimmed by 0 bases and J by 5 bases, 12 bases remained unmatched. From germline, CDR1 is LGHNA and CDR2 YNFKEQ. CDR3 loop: CASSQDAEGALGTEAFF. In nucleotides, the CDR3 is TGTGCCAGCAGCCAAGATGCGGAGGGGGCTCTGGGGACTGAAGCTTTCTTT.

The CDR3 nucleotides read TGTGCCAGCTCACCACCAGGGACAGGGGGTTTTTCACGTGGCTACACCTTC. This translates into CASSPPGTGGFSRGYTF. The chain links TRBV18 to TRBJ1-2, with 11 positions matching TRBD1. Germline assignment: CDR1 KGHSH and CDR2 LQKENI. J was trimmed by 7 bases and V by 0 bases; bases with no gene match: 10. The CDR3 extends over 17 amino acids.

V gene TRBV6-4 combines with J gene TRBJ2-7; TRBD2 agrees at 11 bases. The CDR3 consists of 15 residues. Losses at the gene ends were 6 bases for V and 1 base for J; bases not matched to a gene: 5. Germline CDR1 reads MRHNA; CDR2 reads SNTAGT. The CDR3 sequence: CASRLTSGRSYEQYF. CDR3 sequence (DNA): TGTGCCAGCAGACTTACTAGCGGGAGATCCTACGAGCAGTACTTC.

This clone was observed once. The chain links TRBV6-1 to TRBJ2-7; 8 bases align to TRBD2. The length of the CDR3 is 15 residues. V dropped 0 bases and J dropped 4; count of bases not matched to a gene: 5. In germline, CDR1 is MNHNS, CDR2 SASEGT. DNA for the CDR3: TGTGCCAGCAGTGAAGCACGGACTAGCAGTTACGAGCAGTACTTC. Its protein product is CASSEARTSSYEQYF.

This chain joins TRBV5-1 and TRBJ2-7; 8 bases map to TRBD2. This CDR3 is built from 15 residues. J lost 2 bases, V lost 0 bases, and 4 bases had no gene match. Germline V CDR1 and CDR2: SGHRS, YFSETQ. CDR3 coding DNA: TGCGCCAGCAGCTTGGAGGTAGCGGGGCCCTACGAGCAGTACTTC. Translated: CASSLEVAGPYEQYF.

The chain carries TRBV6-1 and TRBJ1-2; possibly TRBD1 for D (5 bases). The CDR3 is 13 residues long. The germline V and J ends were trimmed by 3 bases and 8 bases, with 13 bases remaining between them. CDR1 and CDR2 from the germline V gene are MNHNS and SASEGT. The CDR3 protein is CASSDMGGRGYTF. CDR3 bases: TGTGCCAGCAGTGATATGGGGGGACGGGGCTACACCTTC.

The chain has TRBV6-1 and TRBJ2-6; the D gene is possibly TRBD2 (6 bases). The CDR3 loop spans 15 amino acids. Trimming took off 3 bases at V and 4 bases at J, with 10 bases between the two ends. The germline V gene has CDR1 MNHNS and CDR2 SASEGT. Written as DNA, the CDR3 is TGTGCCAGCAGTGAGGGGGGACGCGGGGCCAACGTCCTGACTTTC. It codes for CASSEGGRGANVLTF.

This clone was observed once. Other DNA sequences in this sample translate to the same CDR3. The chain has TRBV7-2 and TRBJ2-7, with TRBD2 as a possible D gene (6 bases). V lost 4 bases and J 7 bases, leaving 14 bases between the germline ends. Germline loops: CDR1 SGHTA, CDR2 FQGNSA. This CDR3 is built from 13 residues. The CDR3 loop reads CASSSRLAGEQYF. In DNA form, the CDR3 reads TGTGCCAGCAGCTCCCGGTTGGCGGGGGAGCAGTACTTC.

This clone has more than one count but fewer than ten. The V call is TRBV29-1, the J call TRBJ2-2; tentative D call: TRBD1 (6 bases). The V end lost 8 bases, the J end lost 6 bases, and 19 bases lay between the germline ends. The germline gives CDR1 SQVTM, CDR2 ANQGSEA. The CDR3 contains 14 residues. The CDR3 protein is CSLSPRGCSGELFF. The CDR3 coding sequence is TGCAGCTTATCCCCGAGGGGGTGTTCCGGGGAGCTGTTTTTT.

This chain's CDR3 is CASSLTPGTGGRNEQFF. The CDR3 nucleotides are TGTGCCAGCAGTCTGACACCCGGGACAGGGGGTAGGAATGAGCAGTTCTTC. The V call is TRBV27, the J call TRBJ2-1, with 11 bases matching TRBD1. J lost 7 bases, V lost 5 bases, and 13 bases had no gene match. The CDR3 covers 17 residues. Germline V gene sequence: CDR1 MNHEY, CDR2 SMNVEV (reference sequence).

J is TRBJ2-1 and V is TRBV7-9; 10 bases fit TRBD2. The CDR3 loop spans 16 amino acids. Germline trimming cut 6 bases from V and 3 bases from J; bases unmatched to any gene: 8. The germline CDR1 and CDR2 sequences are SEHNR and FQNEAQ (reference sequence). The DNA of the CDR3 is TGTGCCAGCAGTGGCCCTACTAGCGGGATCTACAATGAGCAGTTCTTC. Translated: CASSGPTSGIYNEQFF.

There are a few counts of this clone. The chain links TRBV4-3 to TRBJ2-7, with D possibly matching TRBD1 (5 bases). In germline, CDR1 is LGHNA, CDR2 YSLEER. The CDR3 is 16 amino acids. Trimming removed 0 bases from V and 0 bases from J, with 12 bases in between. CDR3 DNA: TGCGCCAGCAGCCAAGATCCGAGACAGACCTCCTACGAGCAGTACTTC. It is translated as CASSQDPRQTSYEQYF.

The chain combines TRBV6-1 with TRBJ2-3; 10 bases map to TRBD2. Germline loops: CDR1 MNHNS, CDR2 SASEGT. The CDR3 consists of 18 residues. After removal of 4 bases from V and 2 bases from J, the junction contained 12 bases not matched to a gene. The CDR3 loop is CASSAPPGAGGPTDTQYF. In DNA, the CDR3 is TGTGCCAGCAGTGCCCCACCCGGAGCGGGAGGGCCCACAGATACGCAGTATTTT.

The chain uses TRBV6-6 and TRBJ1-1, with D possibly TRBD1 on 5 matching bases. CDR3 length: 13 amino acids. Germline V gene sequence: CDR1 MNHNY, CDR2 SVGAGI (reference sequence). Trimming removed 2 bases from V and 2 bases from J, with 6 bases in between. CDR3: CASSYDSNTEAFF. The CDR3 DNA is TGTGCCAGCAGTTACGACAGTAACACTGAAGCTTTCTTT.

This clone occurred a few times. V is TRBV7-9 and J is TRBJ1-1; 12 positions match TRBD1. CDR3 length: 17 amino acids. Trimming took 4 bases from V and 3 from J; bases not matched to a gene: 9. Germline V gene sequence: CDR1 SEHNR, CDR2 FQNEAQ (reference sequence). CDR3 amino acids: CASSSGTGGRGDTEAFF. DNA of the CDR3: TGTGCCAGCAGCTCAGGGACAGGGGGCCGGGGGGACACTGAAGCTTTCTTT.

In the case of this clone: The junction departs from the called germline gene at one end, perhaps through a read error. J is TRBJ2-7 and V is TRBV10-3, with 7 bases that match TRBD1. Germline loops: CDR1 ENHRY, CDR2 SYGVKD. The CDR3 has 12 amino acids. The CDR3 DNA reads TGTGCCATCAGTGAAGGGGGCTACGAGCAGTGCTTC. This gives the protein CAISEGGYEQCF.

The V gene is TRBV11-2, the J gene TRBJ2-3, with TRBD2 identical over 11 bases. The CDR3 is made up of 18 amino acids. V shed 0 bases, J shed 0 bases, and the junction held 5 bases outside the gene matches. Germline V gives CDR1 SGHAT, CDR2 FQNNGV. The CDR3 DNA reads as TGTGCCAGCAGCTTAGATCTAGCGGGGGGCTTTAGCACAGATACGCAGTATTTT. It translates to CASSLDLAGGFSTDTQYF.

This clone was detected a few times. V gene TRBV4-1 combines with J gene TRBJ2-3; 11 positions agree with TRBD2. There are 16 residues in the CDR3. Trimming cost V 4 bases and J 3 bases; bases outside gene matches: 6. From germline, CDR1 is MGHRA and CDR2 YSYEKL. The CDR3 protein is CASSRTGTSGTDTQYF. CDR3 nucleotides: TGCGCCAGCAGCCGAACCGGGACTAGCGGTACAGATACGCAGTATTTT.

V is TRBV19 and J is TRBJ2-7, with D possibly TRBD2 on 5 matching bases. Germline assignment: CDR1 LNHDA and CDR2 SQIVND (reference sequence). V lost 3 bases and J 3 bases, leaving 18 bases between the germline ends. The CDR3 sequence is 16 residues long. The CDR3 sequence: CASSISGKVGGYEQYF. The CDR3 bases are TGTGCCAGTAGTATCTCGGGGAAGGTAGGAGGCTACGAGCAGTACTTC.

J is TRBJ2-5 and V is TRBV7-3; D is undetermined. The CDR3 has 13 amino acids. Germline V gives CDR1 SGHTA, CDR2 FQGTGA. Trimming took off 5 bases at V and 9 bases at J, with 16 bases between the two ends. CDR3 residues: CASSTSPTAAQYF. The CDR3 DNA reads TGTGCCAGCAGCACCTCCCCCACGGCGGCCCAGTACTTC. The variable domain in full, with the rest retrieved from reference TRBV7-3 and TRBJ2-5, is GAGVSQTPSNKVTEKGKYVELRCDPISGHTALYWYRQSLGQGPEFLIYFQGTGAADDSGLPNDRFFAVRPEGSVSTLKIQRTERGDSAVYLCASSTSPTAAQYFGPGTRLLVL.

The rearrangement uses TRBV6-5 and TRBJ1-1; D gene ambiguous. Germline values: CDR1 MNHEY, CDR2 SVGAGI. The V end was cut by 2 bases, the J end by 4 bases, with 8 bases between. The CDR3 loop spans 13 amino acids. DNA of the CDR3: TGTGCCAGCAGTTACCTAGGTGGCACTGAAGCTTTCTTT. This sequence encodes CASSYLGGTEAFF.